This T cell receptor (beta chain) was identified during a study of CD8+CD57+ T cells in acquired aplastic anemia. On the study more broadly: Across the sorted CD4+ and CD8+ cells, DNA amounts averaged about 3 ug.

This clonotype was counted only a few times. Patients included in sequencing had previously demonstrated CD8+CD57+ cell expansion by flow cytometry. Profiles of TCR beta VDJ and CDR3 were generated from a genomic DNA template. TCRdb reanalysed the reads using MiXCR and keeps one entry per CDR3 protein. The sample lists approximately 190,000 distinct CDR3 sequences, around 45% occurring once. The CDR3 runs 13 residues. V lost 7 bases to trimming and J lost 6 bases, with 10 bases between them. Germline V lookup: CDR1 LNHNV, CDR2 YYDKDF (reference sequence). The material sequenced was sorted CD4+, CD8+, or CD8+CD57+ T cells (not recorded which) from PBMCs. The TCR comes from a human donor with aplastic anemia. The J gene is TRBJ1-6, the V gene TRBV15; unclear D gene. The CDR3, as DNA: TGTGCCACCACCCCAAACGCTAATTCACCCCTCCACTTT. This encodes CATTPNANSPLHF.